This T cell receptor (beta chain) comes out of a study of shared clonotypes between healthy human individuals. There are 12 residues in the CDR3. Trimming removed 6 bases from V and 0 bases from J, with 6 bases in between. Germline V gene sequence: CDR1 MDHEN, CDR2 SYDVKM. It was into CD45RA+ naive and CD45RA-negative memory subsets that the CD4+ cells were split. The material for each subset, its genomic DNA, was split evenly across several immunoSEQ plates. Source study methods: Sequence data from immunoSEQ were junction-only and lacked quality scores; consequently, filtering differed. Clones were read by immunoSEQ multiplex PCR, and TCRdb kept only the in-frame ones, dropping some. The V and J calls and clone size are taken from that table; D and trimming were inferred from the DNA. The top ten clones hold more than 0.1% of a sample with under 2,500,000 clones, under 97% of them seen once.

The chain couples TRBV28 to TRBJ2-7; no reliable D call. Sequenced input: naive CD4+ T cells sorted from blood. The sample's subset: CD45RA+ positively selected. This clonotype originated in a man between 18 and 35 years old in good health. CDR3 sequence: CASSTSSYEQYF. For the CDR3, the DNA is TGTGCCAGCAGCACAAGCTCCTACGAGCAGTACTTC.